These 16 T cell receptor beta chains were sequenced from one sample in a study of glioma-infiltrating T cells after dendritic cell vaccination listed by TCRdb under 2016. Libraries were constructed by the immunoSEQ multiplex PCR assay. Imported from immuneACCESS, the table was reduced by TCRdb to in-frame sequences with V and J called. These copies leave out some clones; in studies compared against another copy, an unresolved V gene accounts for under half, and the cause of the remainder is not known. Here the sample has under 30,000 clones; 85% to 90% occur a single time. The ten largest make up 2.5% to 3% of the sample. This sample's time point label indicates: after dendritic cell vaccination, including at tumor progression/relapse. The material sequenced was blood, taken after dendritic cell vaccination. These receptors were taken from a human donor with glioblastoma.

The chain recombines TRBV18 with TRBJ1-5; 7 nucleotides line up with TRBD1. Germline-derived CDR1 and CDR2 are KGHSH and LQKENI. V was pared by 6 bases and J by 6 bases, with 8 bases of the junction left unmatched. The CDR3 contains 14 residues. The CDR3 region has the DNA TGTGCCAGCTCCCCGACAGGGTTGGGTCAGCCCCAGCATTTT. Translation: CASSPTGLGQPQHF.

The chain recombines TRBV19 with TRBJ2-7; D might be TRBD1 (6 bases). This CDR3 is 13 amino acids long. Deletions cut 5 bases from V and 8 bases from J, with 16 bases between. The germline V gene encodes CDR1 LNHDA and CDR2 SQIVND (reference sequence). CDR3 protein: CASSPGQIFKQYF. The CDR3 DNA reads TGTGCCAGTAGTCCCGGACAGATATTTAAGCAGTACTTC.

The V call is TRBV11-2, the J call TRBJ2-7; D is perhaps TRBD2 (6 bases). Between the trimmed V and J ends, which lost 1 base and 0 bases, there was a span of 16 bases. CDR1 and CDR2 from the germline V gene are SGHAT and FQNNGV. The length of the CDR3 is 17 residues. Written as DNA, the CDR3 is TGTGCCAGCAGCTTAGGGAGAGGAGGGCTTCACTCCTACGAGCAGTACTTC. Its translation: CASSLGRGGLHSYEQYF.

This clone is a singleton in its sample. This chain connects TRBV6-1 to TRBJ2-3; a possible D gene is TRBD2 (7 bases). V was shortened by 2 bases and J by 4 bases, with 13 bases between the two germline ends. Germline-derived CDR1 and CDR2 are MNHNS and SASEGT. This CDR3 has 15 amino acids. This chain's CDR3 is CASSESSGGPDTQYF. The CDR3 nucleotides read TGTGCCAGCAGTGAATCGTCCGGGGGGCCAGATACGCAGTATTTT.

The genes are TRBV5-1 and TRBJ1-5, with 7 bases matching TRBD1. Trimming at V came to 2 bases and at J to 1 base, leaving 3 bases not matched to a gene. The CDR3 consists of 15 residues. CDR1 and CDR2 (germline): SGHRS, YFSETQ. CDR3 loop: CASSFQGDSNQPQHF. Here the CDR3 DNA reads TGCGCCAGCAGCTTCCAGGGGGACAGCAATCAGCCCCAGCATTTT. Combining the CDR3 with reference TRBV5-1 and TRBJ1-5 gives the whole variable domain KAGVTQTPRYLIKTRGQQVTLSCSPISGHRSVSWYQQTPGQGLQFLFEYFSETQRNKGNFPGRFSGRQFSNSRSEMNVSTLELGDSALYLCASSFQGDSNQPQHFGDGTRLSIL.

The sample holds one count of this clone. This chain joins TRBV19 and TRBJ1-4; 7 bases line up with TRBD1. The length of the CDR3 is 14 residues. V lost 9 bases to trimming and J lost 7 bases; unmatched junction nucleotides: 11. Germline V gene data show CDR1 as LNHDA and CDR2 as SQIVND (reference sequence). The CDR3 DNA reads TGTGCCAGCTCCCTACAGGGGCCGAGTGAAAAACTGTTTTTT. It yields the protein CASSLQGPSEKLFF.

The CDR3 DNA reads as TGTGCCAGCAGAAGGGAGGATAACTATGGCTACACCTTC. Residues: CASRREDNYGYTF. V is TRBV6-5 and J is TRBJ1-2; D gene ambiguous. V was trimmed by 6 bases and J by 1 base, leaving 9 bases between them. CDR3 length equals 13 residues. Germline V lookup: CDR1 MNHEY, CDR2 SVGAGI.

The DNA for the CDR3 is TGTGCCAGCAGCCCGACAGGGTATGGCTACACCTTC. It translates to CASSPTGYGYTF. The chain recombines TRBV11-2 with TRBJ1-2; 7 nucleotides match TRBD1. The CDR3 spans 12 residues. V was pared by 5 bases and J by 5 bases, with 2 bases of the junction left unmatched. Germline CDR1 and CDR2: SGHAT and FQNNGV.

The chain has TRBV7-9 and TRBJ2-5, with D perhaps matching TRBD2 (6 bases). V shed 3 bases and J shed 1 base, with 9 bases lying between them. The CDR3 is made up of 14 amino acids. Germline V gives CDR1 SEHNR, CDR2 FQNEAQ (reference sequence). This CDR3 reads CASSFSGSQETQYF. The CDR3, as DNA: TGTGCCAGCAGCTTCTCCGGGAGCCAAGAGACCCAGTACTTC.

The chain links TRBV5-6 to TRBJ2-7; 7 positions match TRBD2. The junction had 5 bases not matched to a gene; V was cut back by 2 bases and J by 0 bases. CDR3 length equals 15 residues. Germline CDR1 is SGHDT and CDR2 is YYEEEE. CDR3 nucleotide sequence: TGTGCCAGCAGCTTAGTCGGGGGGAACTCCTACGAGCAGTACTTC. Translation: CASSLVGGNSYEQYF.

The V and J genes are TRBV11-1 and TRBJ2-3, with 11 bases fitting TRBD2. V was pared by 5 bases and J by 3 bases, with 13 bases of the junction left unmatched. Per germline, CDR1 SGHAT and CDR2 FQDESV (reference sequence). This CDR3 contains 18 residues. CDR3 amino acids: CASSRLAGGRMSTDTQYF. The CDR3 DNA follows: TGTGCCAGCAGCCGGCTAGCGGGGGGACGTATGAGTACAGATACGCAGTATTTT.

The chain carries TRBV5-1 and TRBJ1-6, with D perhaps TRBD1 (6 bases). V was shortened by 6 bases and J by 5 bases, with 12 bases between the two germline ends. This CDR3 region has 14 residues. Germline-derived CDR1 and CDR2 are SGHRS and YFSETQ. CDR3 bases: TGCGCCAGCAAAGGGACATTTGATAATTCACCCCTCCACTTT. Translated: CASKGTFDNSPLHF.

This clone showed up just once. This sequence joins TRBV5-1 and TRBJ1-2; 7 positions match TRBD1. With 4 bases clipped from V and 5 bases from J, the junction kept 14 bases outside the gene matches. CDR3 size: 16 residues. Per the germline V gene, CDR1 is SGHRS and CDR2 is YFSETQ. The CDR3 region has the DNA TGCGCCAGCAGCCTCGACGGGACAGATTTGGGGTATGGCTACACCTTC. Amino acid sequence: CASSLDGTDLGYGYTF. Together with reference TRBV5-1 and TRBJ1-2, the CDR3 gives the full variable domain: KAGVTQTPRYLIKTRGQQVTLSCSPISGHRSVSWYQQTPGQGLQFLFEYFSETQRNKGNFPGRFSGRQFSNSRSEMNVSTLELGDSALYLCASSLDGTDLGYGYTFGSGTRLTVV.

The rearrangement links TRBV2 to TRBJ2-5, with D perhaps matching TRBD2 (7 bases). The DNA matches TRBJ2-7 better at its end, which makes the J call doubtful. The germline V gene encodes CDR1 SNHLY and CDR2 FYNNEI. The CDR3 is 14 residues long. CDR3: CASTEGGVGYEQYF. As DNA, the CDR3 is TGTGCCAGCACCGAGGGGGGGGTCGGCTACGAGCAGTACTTC.

This clone was observed a single time. This chain connects TRBV27 to TRBJ2-7; unclear D gene. CDR3 length: 15 residues. Trimming took off 5 bases at V and 4 bases at J, with 18 bases between the two ends. Germline CDR1 is MNHEY and CDR2 is SMNVEV (reference sequence). The CDR3 DNA reads TGTGCCAGCAGTGACATAATTACTGGCAGTTACGAGCAGTACTTC. This encodes CASSDIITGSYEQYF.

This chain joins TRBV11-2 and TRBJ2-7; perhaps TRBD1 as D (6 bases). Germline-derived CDR1 and CDR2 are SGHAT and FQNNGV. This CDR3 has 15 amino acids. The ends were cut back, 1 base at V and 3 bases at J, with 13 bases in the middle. CDR3 sequence (DNA): TGTGCCAGCAGCTTAGGGTCAGGGGCGGGCTACGAGCAGTACTTC. Translated: CASSLGSGAGYEQYF.